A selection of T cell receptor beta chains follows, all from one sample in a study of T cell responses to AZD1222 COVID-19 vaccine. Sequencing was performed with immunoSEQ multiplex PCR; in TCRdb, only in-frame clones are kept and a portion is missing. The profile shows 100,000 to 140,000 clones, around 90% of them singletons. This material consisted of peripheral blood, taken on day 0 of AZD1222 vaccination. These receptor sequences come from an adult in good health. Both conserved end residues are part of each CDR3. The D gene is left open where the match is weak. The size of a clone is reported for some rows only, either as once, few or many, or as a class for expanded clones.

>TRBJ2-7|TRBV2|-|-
TGTGCCAGCCAGAGGAGGCGCGCATCTTACTACGAGCAGTACTTC
CASQRRRASYYEQYF
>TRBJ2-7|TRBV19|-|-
TGTGCCAGTAGTCCTCTATCCGACGCTCCCACGCAGTACTTC
CASSPLSDAPTQYF
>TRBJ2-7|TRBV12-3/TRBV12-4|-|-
TGTGCCAGCAGTGGGGCGGGGTACGAGCAGTACTTC
CASSGAGYEQYF
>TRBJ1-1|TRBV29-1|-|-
TGCAGCGTTGGTCTGGGCCTCATGAACACTGAAGCTTTCTTT
CSVGLGLMNTEAFF
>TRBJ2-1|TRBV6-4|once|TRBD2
TGTGCCAGCAGTGAACTAGCGGGAGTTGTAAATGAGCAGTTCTTC
CASSELAGVVNEQFF
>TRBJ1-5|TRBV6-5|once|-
TGTGCCAGCAGTTCATTGATCCGCAATCAGCCCCAGCATTTT
CASSSLIRNQPQHF
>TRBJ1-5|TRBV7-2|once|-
TGTGCCAGCAGCTTAGTACCCGGGAAGGACAATCAGCCCCAGCATTTT
CASSLVPGKDNQPQHF
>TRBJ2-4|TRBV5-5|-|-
TGTGCCAGCAGCTTGCAGATAGCCAAAAACATTCAGTACTTC
CASSLQIAKNIQYF
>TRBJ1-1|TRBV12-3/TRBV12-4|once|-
TGTGCCAGCAGTCAAACGAACACTGAAGCTTTCTTT
CASSQTNTEAFF
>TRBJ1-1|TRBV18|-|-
TGTGCCAGCTCGCGGGACCAACGGACTGAAGCTTTCTTT
CASSRDQRTEAFF
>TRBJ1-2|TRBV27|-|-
TGTGCCAGCAGTTTTCAACCCAACTATGGCTACACCTTC
CASSFQPNYGYTF
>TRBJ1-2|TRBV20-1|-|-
TGCAGTGCCAGTAGAAAAGAATATGGCTACACCTTC
CSASRKEYGYTF
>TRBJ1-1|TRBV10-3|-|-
TGTGCCATCGGAACCGGGGTGAACACTGAAGCTTTCTTT
CAIGTGVNTEAFF
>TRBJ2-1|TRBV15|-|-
TGTGCCACCAGCAGGGCTTCTCTTAGGATAGAGCAGTTCTTC
CATSRASLRIEQFF
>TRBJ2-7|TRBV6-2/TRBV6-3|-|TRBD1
TGTGCCAGCAGTAAACCGGGACAGGGCTCTAGGGAGCAGTACTTC
CASSKPGQGSREQYF
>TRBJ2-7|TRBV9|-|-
TGTGCCAGCAGCGTAGGAGATAGCCACTACGAGCAGTACTTC
CASSVGDSHYEQYF
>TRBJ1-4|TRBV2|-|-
TGTGCCAGCAGTGAAGGTGAAAAACTGTTTTTT
CASSEGEKLFF
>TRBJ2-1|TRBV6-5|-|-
TGTGCCAGCAGGCCACTAGGCCGGAGTCTAACTGAGCAGTTCTTC
CASRPLGRSLTEQFF
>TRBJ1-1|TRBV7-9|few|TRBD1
TGTGCCAGCAGCGGCCAGGGGGTAGCTTTCTTT
CASSGQGVAFF
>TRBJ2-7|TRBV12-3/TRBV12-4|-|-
TGTGCCAGCAGTTTGGTGGTCTACGAGCAGTACTTC
CASSLVVYEQYF
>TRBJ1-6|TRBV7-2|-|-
TGTGCCAGCAGCTTTATGGACCCAGGGGATTCACCCCTCCACTTT
CASSFMDPGDSPLHF
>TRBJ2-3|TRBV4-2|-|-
TGTGCCAGCAGCCAACCCTTAGCGGAGATAAGCACAGATACGCAGTATTTT
CASSQPLAEISTDTQYF
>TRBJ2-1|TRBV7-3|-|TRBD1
TGTGCCAGCAGCTTACCGGGACAGGGGAATCGAAATGAGCAGTTCTTC
CASSLPGQGNRNEQFF
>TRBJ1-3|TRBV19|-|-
TGTGCCAGTAGTATAGGATGGGACCCCTCTGGGGACACCATATATTTT
CASSIGWDPSGDTIYF
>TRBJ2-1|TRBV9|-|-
TGTGCCAGCAGCGAACAAGGTGGTGGCCTTTTCAATGAGCAGTTCTTC
CASSEQGGGLFNEQFF
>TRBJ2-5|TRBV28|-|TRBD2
TGTGCCAGCAGCCCCAGACTAGCGGGAGGGAGGGAGACCCAGTACTTC
CASSPRLAGGRETQYF
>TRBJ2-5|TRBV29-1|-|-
TGCAGCGTTGAAGAGCGGGCCCGGGAGACCCAGTACTTC
CSVEERARETQYF
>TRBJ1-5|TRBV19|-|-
TGTGCCAGTAGTCCCCGTGTTCAGCCCCAGCATTTT
CASSPRVQPQHF
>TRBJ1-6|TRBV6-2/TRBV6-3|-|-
TGTGCCAGCAGTTCCACCCGGGACGGGCTCCACTTT
CASSSTRDGLHF
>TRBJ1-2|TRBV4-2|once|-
TGTGCCAGCAGCCAAGAAGGAGGACCCGATGGCTACACCTTC
CASSQEGGPDGYTF
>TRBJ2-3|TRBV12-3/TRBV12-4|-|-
TGTGCCAGCAGCCCAAGCACAGATACGCAGTATTTT
CASSPSTDTQYF
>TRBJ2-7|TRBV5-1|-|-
TGCGCCAGCAGCCCCGAGGGACTCGAGCAGTACTTC
CASSPEGLEQYF
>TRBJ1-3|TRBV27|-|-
TGTGCCAGCAGTCCCCTATACGGAAACACCATATATTTT
CASSPLYGNTIYF
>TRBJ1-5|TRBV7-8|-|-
TGTGCCAGCAGCCACCCCGGGGGGGCGAGGAATCAGCCCCAGCATTTT
CASSHPGGARNQPQHF
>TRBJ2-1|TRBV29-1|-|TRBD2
TGCAGCGTCAGTGAGAGACTAGCGAACAATGAGCAGTTCTTC
CSVSERLANNEQFF
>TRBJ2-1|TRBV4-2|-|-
TGTGCCAGCAGCCAAGACCCCGAGAGGGGACCAATCAATGAGCAGTTCTTC
CASSQDPERGPINEQFF
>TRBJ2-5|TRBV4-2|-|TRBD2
TGTGCCAGCAGCCTAGTACCCGGGAGGGCGGGGGAGACCCAGTACTTC
CASSLVPGRAGETQYF
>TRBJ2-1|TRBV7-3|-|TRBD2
TGTGCCAGCAGCTCTAAGGGGACTAGCGGGAACAATGAGCAGTTCTTC
CASSSKGTSGNNEQFF
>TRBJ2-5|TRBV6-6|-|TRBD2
TGTGCCAGCAGCCTGAGACTAGCGGGAACAGGAGAGACCCAGTACTTC
CASSLRLAGTGETQYF
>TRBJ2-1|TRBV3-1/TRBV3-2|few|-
TGTGCCAGCAGCCAAGAGCTACTAGTATTGGCCAATGAGCAGTTCTTC
CASSQELLVLANEQFF
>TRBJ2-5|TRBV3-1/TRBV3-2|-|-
TGTGCCAGCAGCCAACCACGAATGGGGACCCAGTACTTC
CASSQPRMGTQYF
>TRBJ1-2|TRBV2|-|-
TGTGCCACCCCCCCTTTTAGCCTCTATGGCTACACCTTC
CATPPFSLYGYTF
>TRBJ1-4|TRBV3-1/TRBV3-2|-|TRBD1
TGTGCCAGCAGCCAAGTTGGGGACAGGAGTTTTGCAACTAATGAAAAACTGTTTTTT
CASSQVGDRSFATNEKLFF
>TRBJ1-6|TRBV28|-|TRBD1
TGTGCCAGCAGTTTAGAAAGGGGGCCGGATTCACCCCTCCACTTT
CASSLERGPDSPLHF
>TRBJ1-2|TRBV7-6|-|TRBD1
TGTGCCAGCAGCGCGACAGGGGCGAGCTATGGCTACACCTTC
CASSATGASYGYTF
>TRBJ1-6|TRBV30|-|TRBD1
TGTGCCTGGAGCGGACCGGGACAGGGGAATTCACCCCTCCACTTT
CAWSGPGQGNSPLHF
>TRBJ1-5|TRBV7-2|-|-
TGTGCCAGTAGGATCGGGGGGGGCAATCAGCCCCAGCATTTT
CASRIGGGNQPQHF
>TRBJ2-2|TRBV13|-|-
TGTGCCAGCAGCCCTCGGCCCCACCTAACAGGCGGCGGGGAGCTGTTTTTT
CASSPRPHLTGGGELFF
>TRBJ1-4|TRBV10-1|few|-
TGCGCCAGCAGGGGGACGGATGCCGCCCCTAATGAAAAACTGTTTTTT
CASRGTDAAPNEKLFF
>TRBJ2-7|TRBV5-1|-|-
TGCGCCAGCAGCCCCAGCCCGACTAGCTACGAGCAGTACTTC
CASSPSPTSYEQYF
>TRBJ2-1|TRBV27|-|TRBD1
TGTGCCAGCAGTTGGACAGGCTACAATGAGCAGTTCTTC
CASSWTGYNEQFF